Sequencing of this TCR beta chain was carried out in a study of OX40 agonist ivuxolimab in advanced cancers. Turning to the study itself: Dose-escalation patients were diagnosed with hepatocellular carcinoma, melanoma, renal cell cancer or head and neck cancer. Those enrolled were about 82% male, with a mean age of approximately 60 years and ages from roughly 20 to 85. Findings of the study overall: Averaged across samples, CD8+ T cells carried more expanded clones than CD4+ did.

In this sample, this clone turned up once. The antigen is not known. Looked up from germline, CDR1 is SGHRS and CDR2 is YFSETQ. CDR3 length: 15 amino acids. Trimming removed 4 bases from V and 6 bases from J; junction bases left unmatched: 6. Generated by immunoSEQ multiplex PCR, the TCRdb table keeps only in-frame clones and is missing some. The sample records about 25,000 clones, around four fifths being singletons. The clonotype originates from an adult with an advanced solid tumor such as melanoma, head and neck, liver or kidney cancer. This material consisted of CD4+ or CD8+ T cells sorted from blood, taken in a trial of the OX40 agonist ivuxolimab. This chain joins TRBV5-1 and TRBJ1-4; 10 positions match TRBD1. In DNA form, the CDR3 reads TGCGCCAGCAGCAGGACCGGGACAGGGGATGAAAAACTGTTTTTT. It codes for CASSRTGTGDEKLFF.